Included here is one TCR beta chain sequence, with context. Germline CDR1 reads SEHNR; CDR2 reads FQNEAQ (reference sequence). The trim removed 6 bases at V and 8 bases at J, leaving 14 bases unmatched. The CDR3 runs to 16 residues. This sample is drawn from a study of blood T cell repertoires in COVID-19. At the level of the study: Specimens from acute and convalescent COVID-19 originated in the United States, Italy and Spain. Sample material is recorded as cDNA or gDNA derived from T cells, B-cell-depleted T cells, or PBMCs.

Produced via immunoSEQ multiplex PCR; TCRdb's table is partial and in-frame only. The sample holds some 110,000 clones, 80% to 85% seen once. This clonotype was obtained from a woman between 65 and 79 years old with acute or convalescent COVID-19. The source material was peripheral blood. The rearrangement joins TRBV7-9 to TRBJ2-1; 9 nucleotides agree with TRBD2. The CDR3 region has the DNA TGTGCCAGCAGTCGATCGGGGACTAGCCCCTCGGATGAGCAGTTCTTC. It yields the protein CASSRSGTSPSDEQFF. The entire variable domain, with the rest obtained from reference TRBV7-9 and TRBJ2-1, is as follows: DTGVSQNPRHKITKRGQNVTFRCDPISEHNRLYWYRQTLGQGPEFLTYFQNEAQLEKSRLLSDRFSAERPKGSFSTLEIQRTEQGDSAMYLCASSRSGTSPSDEQFFGPGTRLTVL.